This entry concerns a single T cell receptor (beta chain). Its antigen is undetermined. This sample includes further DNA sequences coding for the same CDR3. Treatment noted: some 19 received Ad26.COV2.S at low or high dose, single or two shots; 5 received placebo; per-sample allocation not given. At day 63 after the first vaccine or placebo injection, samples were drawn. The donor was a Boston adult aged 18-55 years. The method was immunoSEQ multiplex PCR; TCRdb's version includes in-frame clones alone and lacks a portion of them. The profile shows about 320,000 clones, about 86% of them singletons. The data were obtained in a study of Ad26.COV2.S vaccination and SARS-CoV-2 variants. Background on the study: Doses of Ad26.COV2.S were injected into muscle once or twice, 56 days apart. Study observations and caveats: The TCR breadth and depth analyses may have produced an underestimate of total T cell responses.

The clonotype originates from a person aged 18-65 years who received the Ad26.COV2.S COVID-19 vaccine or a placebo. The sample in question was peripheral blood, obtained in a trial of Ad26.COV2.S vaccine versus placebo.

CDR3 amino acids: CASSLDQETQYF. The CDR3 DNA sequence: TGCGCCAGCAGCTTGGACCAAGAGACCCAGTACTTC. The gene calls are TRBV5-1 and TRBJ2-5, with D uncertain. V gave up 0 bases and J gave up 0 bases, with 0 bases separating them. Germline CDR1 reads SGHRS; CDR2 reads YFSETQ. CDR3 length: 12 amino acids. The full variable domain, rest sourced from reference TRBV5-1 and TRBJ2-5, is KAGVTQTPRYLIKTRGQQVTLSCSPISGHRSVSWYQQTPGQGLQFLFEYFSETQRNKGNFPGRFSGRQFSNSRSEMNVSTLELGDSALYLCASSLDQETQYFGPGTRLLVL.